These 9 T cell receptor beta chains originate from one sample sequenced in a study of T-cell memory formation after mild COVID-19. One entry per CDR3 protein results from TCRdb running MiXCR on the 5' RACE reads. Here the sample spans approximately 500,000 distinct CDR3 sequences, about 23% being singletons. The sequenced sample consisted of PBMCs or a T cell subset sorted from them (not recorded which). These receptors came from an adult woman who had mild COVID-19 (a few samples of this study predate the infection). Cell type and time point are not known.

V gene TRBV7-9 combines with J gene TRBJ2-3; D remains unclear. V dropped 5 bases and J dropped 2 bases, with 14 bases sitting between them. Per germline, CDR1 SEHNR and CDR2 FQNEAQ (reference sequence). The CDR3 length is 15 residues. CDR3: CASSPPGILTDTQYF. CDR3 DNA: TGTGCCAGCAGCCCGCCTGGGATCCTCACAGATACGCAGTATTTT.

V is TRBV9 and J is TRBJ2-1; tentatively, D is TRBD1 (6 bases). Germline CDR1 and CDR2: SGDLS and YYNGEE. The CDR3 consists of 15 residues. Trimming took 0 bases from V and 2 from J, leaving 9 bases between them. The CDR3 loop is CASSVAGGPYNEQFF. The CDR3 region has the DNA TGTGCCAGCAGCGTAGCTGGGGGCCCCTACAATGAGCAGTTCTTC.

This clonotype was seen more than once but under ten times. The chain recombines TRBV7-9 with TRBJ2-7; 7 bases are shared with TRBD1. CDR1 SEHNR and CDR2 FQNEAQ come from the germline V gene (reference sequence). V was pared by 0 bases and J by 0 bases, with 5 bases of the junction left unmatched. This CDR3 has 16 amino acids. The CDR3 is CASSLAGTVVSYEQYF. CDR3 in DNA: TGTGCCAGCAGCTTAGCCGGGACAGTGGTCTCCTACGAGCAGTACTTC.

V and J are TRBV4-1 and TRBJ1-5; no definite D call. Germline V lookup: CDR1 MGHRA, CDR2 YSYEKL. V was shortened by 4 bases and J by 4 bases, with 17 bases between the two germline ends. This CDR3 region has 16 residues. CDR3 sequence reads: CASSPGLRRHNQPQHF. The CDR3 DNA sequence: TGCGCCAGCAGCCCCGGGTTGCGGCGCCATAATCAGCCCCAGCATTTT.

CDR3 in DNA: TGCAGTGCTAGTTCCCGTAGCGGGGGAGCGGAAGAGACCCAGTACTTC. This gives the protein CSASSRSGGAEETQYF. This chain links TRBV20-1 with TRBJ2-5, with 9 nucleotides matching TRBD2. The germline V gene has CDR1 DFQATT and CDR2 SNEGSKA (reference sequence). CDR3 length: 16 amino acids. V dropped 3 bases and J dropped 3; count of bases not matched to a gene: 11.

CDR3 nucleotides: TGTGCCAGCAGCTTGGGCTTCGGGCAGTTGGGCTATGGCTACACCTTC. This codes for CASSLGFGQLGYGYTF. The chain recombines TRBV5-6 with TRBJ1-2, with D uncertain. CDR3 length: 16 amino acids. CDR1 SGHDT and CDR2 YYEEEE come from the germline V gene. The ends were cut back, 0 bases at V and 4 bases at J, with 16 bases in the middle.

V is TRBV7-8 and J is TRBJ1-4; D gene unclear. CDR1 is SGHVS, CDR2 FQNEAQ, per germline. Trimming removed 4 bases at V and 7 bases at J, with 19 bases between. The CDR3 runs 16 residues. CDR3 in amino acids: CASSSRPPDLIEKLFF. The CDR3 DNA follows: TGTGCCAGCAGCTCTAGACCCCCTGATCTGATTGAAAAACTGTTTTTT.

This clonotype has a handful of counts. The rearrangement joins TRBV19 to TRBJ2-1; D gene unclear. V gave up 5 bases and J gave up 0 bases, with 14 bases separating them. The CDR3 loop spans 16 amino acids. The germline gives CDR1 LNHDA, CDR2 SQIVND (reference sequence). CDR3 protein: CASSGSTLSSYNEQFF. Here the CDR3 DNA reads TGTGCCAGTAGTGGGTCGACTCTAAGCTCCTACAATGAGCAGTTCTTC.

J is TRBJ1-5 and V is TRBV4-1; D possibly corresponds to TRBD1 (5 bases). Trimming left V 0 bases short and J 2 bases short, with 11 bases between. The CDR3 consists of 16 residues. Germline V CDR1 and CDR2: MGHRA, YSYEKL. CDR3 region: CASSQDVGGRNQPQHF. The DNA of the CDR3 is TGCGCCAGCAGCCAAGATGTGGGGGGACGCAATCAGCCCCAGCATTTT.